The rows below give T cell receptor beta chains drawn from one sample of a study of blood T cell repertoires in COVID-19. Here immunoSEQ multiplex PCR was the method, and the copy in TCRdb shows in-frame clones only, minus some. The profile covers about 300,000 clones, with more than 70% appearing a single time and roughly 1.2% taken by the ten largest. Material for sequencing was peripheral blood. The receptors originated from a woman in her forties or fifties with acute or convalescent COVID-19. The CDR3 runs from the conserved cysteine through the conserved F or W. Each record gives: CDR3 length, V gene, D gene, clone size, J gene, CDR3 DNA, CDR3 protein. D genes are given only for firm matches. Some rows mark clone size as missing; the rest say once, few, many or name a class of expanded clone.

>16|TRBV27|TRBD2|.|TRBJ2-1
TGTGCCAGCAGCCTAGGAGGGAGGGGTCCCTACAATGAGCAGTTCTTC
CASSLGGRGPYNEQFF
>15|TRBV29-1|TRBD1|.|TRBJ2-1
TGCAGCGTTGATTCTAGACAGGGGGTAAAGAATGAGCAGTTCTTC
CSVDSRQGVKNEQFF
>15|TRBV4-1|TRBD1|few|TRBJ2-2
TGCGCCAGCAGCCGCCAACCAGGGGGCACCGGGGAGCTGTTTTTT
CASSRQPGGTGELFF
>14|TRBV30|TRBD1|.|TRBJ1-4
TGTGCCTGCCAAACAGGGGGATGGAGTGAAAAACTGTTTTTT
CACQTGGWSEKLFF
>15|TRBV7-2|TRBD1|.|TRBJ1-3
TGTGCCAGCAGCCCCCGACAGGGGAGCAGAAACACCATATATTTT
CASSPRQGSRNTIYF
>14|TRBV5-4|.|few|TRBJ2-1
TGTGCCAGCAACATCGCCCCGGCGGGGAATGAGCAGTTCTTC
CASNIAPAGNEQFF
>15|TRBV10-1|TRBD2|few|TRBJ2-3
TGCGCCAGCAGTCCACTAGCGGCCAGCACAGATACGCAGTATTTT
CASSPLAASTDTQYF
>16|TRBV19|.|few|TRBJ1-5
TGTGCCAGTAGTATAGTTTTTCGGGGAAACAATCAGCCCCAGCATTTT
CASSIVFRGNNQPQHF
>16|TRBV28|.|.|TRBJ1-6
TGTGCCAGCAGTTTACGGGCAGGGCTTCCTAATTCACCCCTCCACTTT
CASSLRAGLPNSPLHF
>15|TRBV11-3|.|once|TRBJ2-3
TGTGCCAGCAGCGCAGGGGACCTAAGCACAGATACGCAGTATTTT
CASSAGDLSTDTQYF
>14|TRBV7-2|TRBD1|.|TRBJ2-2
TGTGCCAGCAGCCGGGACAGGGACGCCGGGGAGCTGTTTTTT
CASSRDRDAGELFF
>15|TRBV5-1|TRBD1|.|TRBJ2-1
TGCGCCAGCAGCTTGGCGGCAGGGGGTATTTATGAGCAGTTCTTC
CASSLAAGGIYEQFF
>14|TRBV21-1|.|.|TRBJ2-1
TGTGCCAGCTTCCCAAAGGCTAGGATGGGTGAGCAGTTCTTC
CASFPKARMGEQFF
>17|TRBV6-1|TRBD1|.|TRBJ1-2
TGTGCCAGCAGTGAACCGGGACAGGCCCTCCTCCACTATGGCTACACCTTC
CASSEPGQALLHYGYTF
>15|TRBV30|.|.|TRBJ1-3
TGTGCCTGGAACCCGAGAGGGCTCACTGGAAACACCATATATTTT
CAWNPRGLTGNTIYF
>16|TRBV6-1|.|.|TRBJ1-3
TGTGCCAGCAGTGACACCAACAGGGCAGCCGGAAACACCATATATTTT
CASSDTNRAAGNTIYF
>14|TRBV11-2|.|few|TRBJ1-1
TGTGCCAGCACCCTAACGGGGCAGGGGACTGAAGCTTTCTTT
CASTLTGQGTEAFF
>14|TRBV9|TRBD1|.|TRBJ2-5
TGTGCCAGCAGCTCCACAGGGGGGTGGGAGACCCAGTACTTC
CASSSTGGWETQYF
>14|TRBV24-1|TRBD1|.|TRBJ2-1
TGTGCCACCACCCCAGGGGGATCCTACAATGAGCAGTTCTTC
CATTPGGSYNEQFF
>20|TRBV4-3|TRBD2|few|TRBJ2-7
TGCGCCAGCAGCCAAGACCGGGGAATAGCGGGATTCCGGGGTTCCTACGAGCAGTACTTC
CASSQDRGIAGFRGSYEQYF
>14|TRBV4-3|TRBD1|.|TRBJ1-2
TGCGCCAGCAGCTCGACAGGGCGGGAGGGTGGCTACACCTTC
CASSSTGREGGYTF
>18|TRBV6-6|TRBD1|.|TRBJ1-6
TGTGCCAGCAGTCGGGACAGCCCACAGAGCTCCTATAATTCACCCCTCCACTTT
CASSRDSPQSSYNSPLHF
>16|TRBV2|TRBD2|.|TRBJ2-3
TGTGCCAGCAGTGATGGTCTAGCGGGAAACACAGATACGCAGTATTTT
CASSDGLAGNTDTQYF
>14|TRBV25-1|.|.|TRBJ1-2
TGTGCCAGCAGTGAAATGGGGGGAAACTATGGCTACACCTTC
CASSEMGGNYGYTF
>13|TRBV4-1|.|.|TRBJ2-5
TGCGCCAGCAGCCTCCTAGGGACTGGGACCCAGTACTTC
CASSLLGTGTQYF
>15|TRBV23-1|.|.|TRBJ1-2
TGCGCCAGCAGTCAATCTCCAGGACAGCTCTATGGCTACACCTTC
CASSQSPGQLYGYTF
>12|TRBV7-9|.|.|TRBJ1-2
TGTGCCAGCAGTCTGGACAACAGGGGCTACACCTTC
CASSLDNRGYTF
>14|TRBV15|TRBD1|.|TRBJ1-1
TGTGCCACCAGCAGCGCACAGGGGGCCGCTGAAGCTTTCTTT
CATSSAQGAAEAFF
>14|TRBV2|TRBD1|.|TRBJ1-4
TGTGCCAGCAGGAGACAGGGGGCTAATGAAAAACTGTTTTTT
CASRRQGANEKLFF
>16|TRBV15|.|.|TRBJ2-3
TGTGCCACCAGCCCGTTTAGCGGTGCAACTTCAGATACGCAGTATTTT
CATSPFSGATSDTQYF
>13|TRBV4-1|.|.|TRBJ1-2
TGCGCCAGCAGCCAAGATGCGGGGGATGGCTACACCTTC
CASSQDAGDGYTF
>21|TRBV4-1|TRBD2|.|TRBJ2-1
TGCGCCAGCAGCCAACTTCGTCCGGGACTAGCGGACTCAAACCGATTAAATGAGCAGTTCTTC
CASSQLRPGLADSNRLNEQFF
>13|TRBV11-3|.|few|TRBJ2-5
TGTGCCAGCAGCTTATTTCAGCAAGAGACCCAGTACTTC
CASSLFQQETQYF
>15|TRBV11-3|.|.|TRBJ2-7
TGTGCCAGCAGCTTAGTGGGAAAAGGGGTGAACGAGCAGTACTTC
CASSLVGKGVNEQYF
>15|TRBV20-1|.|.|TRBJ1-2
TGCAGTGCTAGTCTGGACAGCTTCCCTAACTATGGCTACACCTTC
CSASLDSFPNYGYTF
>21|TRBV19|TRBD2|once|TRBJ2-1
TGTGCCAGTAGTATGAAACTACTAGCGGGGGGCTCCCTTTACTCCTACAATGAGCAGTTCTTC
CASSMKLLAGGSLYSYNEQFF
>15|TRBV19|.|.|TRBJ1-5
TGTGCCAGTAGTATAGATGGAGGGTTCAATCAGCCCCAGCATTTT
CASSIDGGFNQPQHF
>15|TRBV5-1|TRBD1|.|TRBJ1-4
TGCGCCAGCAGCAATGAAGGGGGCGGATACGAAAAACTGTTTTTT
CASSNEGGGYEKLFF
>14|TRBV6-2/TRBV6-3|.|.|TRBJ1-2
TGTGCCAGCAGCGAGTGGGGACACCTTTATGGCTACACCTTC
CASSEWGHLYGYTF
>12|TRBV29-1|.|once|TRBJ2-3
TGCAGCGTTGGGGGCCAGACGGTTACGCAGTATTTT
CSVGGQTVTQYF
>13|TRBV12-5|.|.|TRBJ1-6
TGTGCTAGTGGTTTGTCGGGTAATTCACCCCTCCACTTT
CASGLSGNSPLHF
>15|TRBV2|TRBD1|.|TRBJ1-3
TGTGCCAGCAGCGACACAGGGGGCGGTGGAAACACCATATATTTT
CASSDTGGGGNTIYF
>15|TRBV5-8|.|.|TRBJ1-4
TGTGCCAGCAGCTTCTGGGGGGAACTCAATGAAAAACTGTTTTTT
CASSFWGELNEKLFF
>15|TRBV14|TRBD1|few|TRBJ2-3
TGTGCCAGCAGCCGGGACAGGGGCTCTCGAGATACGCAGTATTTT
CASSRDRGSRDTQYF
>14|TRBV30|.|.|TRBJ2-1
TGTGCCTGGACCCCCCCGGGAAGCTACAATGAGCAGTTCTTC
CAWTPPGSYNEQFF
>12|TRBV6-5|.|.|TRBJ1-2
TGTGCCAGCAGTTCCGGGTCTCATGGCTACACCTTC
CASSSGSHGYTF
>14|TRBV6-5|TRBD1|.|TRBJ1-5
TGTGCCAGCAGTTACGGGTCAGGGGGCCAGCCCCAGCATTTT
CASSYGSGGQPQHF
>15|TRBV9|TRBD1|.|TRBJ1-1
TGTGCCAGCAGCGCGGACAGGGGCCCAGGCACTGAAGCTTTCTTT
CASSADRGPGTEAFF